The 11 T cell receptor beta chains below come from one sample, sequenced in a study of shared clonotypes between healthy human individuals. Profiling relied on immunoSEQ multiplex PCR, and the TCRdb table lists in-frame clones only, not all of them. The sample carries about 610,000 clones, 95% to 97% recorded once. CD45RO-negative, CCR7-positively selected cells formed the naive CD8 fraction, excluding terminally differentiated effector memory CD45RA+ cells. Sequencing was done on a sample of naive CD8+ T cells sorted from blood. These receptors were obtained from a woman aged 30 to 39 in good health.

The J gene is TRBJ2-7, the V gene TRBV20-1, with D uncertain. The germline CDR1 and CDR2 sequences are DFQATT and SNEGSKA (reference sequence). The CDR3 length is 11 residues. Trimming removed 2 bases at V and 4 bases at J, with 6 bases between. CDR3 region: CSARLEYEQYF. The CDR3, as DNA: TGCAGTGCTAGATTAGAATACGAGCAGTACTTC.

CDR3: CASSQESSPSSYNEQFF. CDR3 coding DNA: TGCGCCAGCAGCCAAGAATCGTCCCCGAGCTCCTACAATGAGCAGTTCTTC. J is TRBJ2-1 and V is TRBV4-1, with unresolved D. This CDR3 is built from 17 residues. V lost 0 bases and J 0 bases, leaving 12 bases between the germline ends. CDR1 MGHRA and CDR2 YSYEKL come from the germline V gene.

Concerning this clone: A junction end diverges from the germline sequence, so it may reflect a read error. The sample has other DNA sequences that encode this CDR3 too. The J gene is TRBJ1-2, the V gene TRBV7-8, with D uncertain. The germline gives CDR1 SGHVS, CDR2 FQNEAQ. The CDR3 runs to 14 residues. This CDR3 is CASSLVPGTDGYTF. CDR3 sequence (DNA): TGTGCCAGTAGCTTAGTACCAGGAACGGATGGCTACACCTTC.

The rearrangement uses TRBV27 and TRBJ2-3; a possible D gene is TRBD2 (6 bases). CDR1 and CDR2 from the germline V gene are MNHEY and SMNVEV (reference sequence). Trimming shortened V by 5 bases and J by 13 bases, and 16 bases separated the two germline ends. CDR3 length equals 12 residues. The CDR3 reads CASSGDHRREYF. CDR3 in DNA: TGTGCCAGCAGTGGGGACCACCGGAGGGAGTATTTT.

The chain links TRBV10-1 to TRBJ2-2; the D is unclear. V gave up 4 bases and J gave up 7 bases, with 4 bases separating them. This CDR3 comprises 11 residues. Per germline, CDR1 WNHNN and CDR2 SYGVQD (reference sequence). The CDR3 loop is CASSGDGELFF. The DNA of the CDR3 is TGCGCCAGCAGTGGAGACGGGGAGCTGTTTTTT.

The chain carries TRBV9 and TRBJ2-7, with D tentatively TRBD2 (9 bases). V lost 3 bases, J lost 2 bases, and 18 bases lay in between. Germline V gives CDR1 SGDLS, CDR2 YYNGEE. CDR3 length: 16 amino acids. For the CDR3, the DNA is TGTGCCAGCAGCGCAAGGACAGGGACTAGCCCCTACGAGCAGTACTTC. Protein sequence: CASSARTGTSPYEQYF.

CDR3 in amino acids: CASGASGSSKQYF. The CDR3 DNA follows: TGTGCCAGCGGGGCTAGCGGGAGTTCTAAGCAGTACTTC. The J gene is TRBJ2-7, the V gene TRBV5-4; 10 nucleotides line up with TRBD2. Germline V CDR1 and CDR2: SGHNT, YYREEE (reference sequence). The CDR3 spans 13 residues. V was clipped by 7 bases and J by 8 bases; unmatched bases: 9. The whole variable domain, remainder taken from reference TRBV5-4 and TRBJ2-7, is ETGVTQSPTHLIKTRGQQVTLRCSSQSGHNTVSWYQQALGQGPQFIFQYYREEENGRGNFPPRFSGLQFPNYSSELNVNALELDDSALYLCASGASGSSKQYFGPGTRLTVT.

This rearrangement joins TRBV30 to TRBJ2-7; D is perhaps TRBD2 (6 bases). The CDR3 has 12 amino acids. CDR1 and CDR2 from the germline V gene are GTSNPN and SVGIG (reference sequence). Trimming stripped 0 bases from V and 6 bases from J, with 9 bases between. CDR3 sequence: CAWSVLGGEQYF. Here the CDR3 DNA reads TGTGCCTGGAGTGTATTGGGGGGCGAGCAGTACTTC.

The genes are TRBV2 and TRBJ2-3; D is unclear. The germline gives CDR1 SNHLY, CDR2 FYNNEI. V lost 3 bases, J lost 3 bases, and 7 bases lay in between. The CDR3 extends over 13 amino acids. The CDR3, as DNA: TGTGCCAGCAGTGACTTCGGAACAGATACGCAGTATTTT. It translates to CASSDFGTDTQYF.

The chain employs TRBV7-9 and TRBJ2-6; D is ambiguous. This CDR3 spans 17 amino acids. Trimming removed 1 base from V and 0 bases from J, with 10 bases in between. The germline V gene encodes CDR1 SEHNR and CDR2 FQNEAQ (reference sequence). CDR3 in amino acids: CASSLDDGNSGANVLTF. DNA for the CDR3: TGTGCCAGCAGCTTAGATGACGGTAACTCTGGGGCCAACGTCCTGACTTTC.

The rearrangement links TRBV5-1 to TRBJ2-3; D not certain. This CDR3 is built from 15 residues. Germline lookup yields CDR1 SGHRS and CDR2 YFSETQ. The germline V and J ends were trimmed by 4 bases and 1 base, with 13 bases remaining between them. The CDR3 nucleotides are TGCGCCAGCAGCGTTGGAAGCTGGGGCACAGATACGCAGTATTTT. It translates to CASSVGSWGTDTQYF. The whole variable domain, remainder taken from reference TRBV5-1 and TRBJ2-3, is KAGVTQTPRYLIKTRGQQVTLSCSPISGHRSVSWYQQTPGQGLQFLFEYFSETQRNKGNFPGRFSGRQFSNSRSEMNVSTLELGDSALYLCASSVGSWGTDTQYFGPGTRLTVL.